Below are 9 T cell receptor beta chains sequenced from a single sample in a study of blood T cell repertoires in COVID-19. Measured with immunoSEQ multiplex PCR; TCRdb has only the in-frame clones, and not every one. The table includes 80,000 to 95,000 clones, roughly 83% detected once. Sequenced input: peripheral blood. The receptors derive from an elderly woman with active or convalescent COVID-19.

The CDR3 DNA reads as TGCAGCGTTGATGGTAGCGGTAGCTCCTACAATGAGCAGTTCTTC. Translated, it gives CSVDGSGSSYNEQFF. This rearrangement joins TRBV29-1 to TRBJ2-1, with D perhaps matching TRBD2 (6 bases). The CDR3 sequence is 15 residues long. The germline V and J ends were trimmed by 3 bases and 0 bases, with 12 bases remaining between them. Germline-derived CDR1 and CDR2 are SQVTM and ANQGSEA.

V gene TRBV6-5 combines with J gene TRBJ2-1; TRBD1 matches 9 bases. The CDR3 contains 14 residues. The germline V gene encodes CDR1 MNHEY and CDR2 SVGAGI. Trimming removed 6 bases from V and 7 bases from J; junction bases left unmatched: 7. The CDR3 nucleotides read TGTGCCAGCAGAGGGACAGGGTTTTTGAATGAGCAGTTCTTC. Translation: CASRGTGFLNEQFF.

The chain employs TRBV5-1 and TRBJ2-6; no firm D call. CDR1 and CDR2 (germline): SGHRS, YFSETQ. This CDR3 has 18 residues. The germline V and J ends were trimmed by 1 base and 0 bases, with 14 bases remaining between them. The CDR3 region has the DNA TGCGCCAGCAGCTTGATAATTGCAGGCAGCTCTGGGGCCAACGTCCTGACTTTC. Its protein product is CASSLIIAGSSGANVLTF.

This clone was counted a few times. V gene TRBV18 combines with J gene TRBJ2-2; TRBD1 aligns across 7 bases. The CDR3 has 14 residues. Losses at the gene ends were 2 bases for V and 7 bases for J; bases not matched to a gene: 4. The germline gives CDR1 KGHSH, CDR2 LQKENI. DNA of the CDR3: TGTGCCAGCTCACCAGGGACAGTGTTCGGGGAGCTGTTTTTT. Encoded protein: CASSPGTVFGELFF.

This clone showed up just once. V gene TRBV15 combines with J gene TRBJ2-6; 7 bases agree with TRBD1. Germline V gene sequence: CDR1 LNHNV, CDR2 YYDKDF (reference sequence). The CDR3 covers 16 residues. J was trimmed by 0 bases and V by 4 bases; bases with no gene match: 3. CDR3 sequence: CATSTGQVSGANVLTF. The CDR3 region has the DNA TGTGCCACCAGCACTGGACAGGTCTCTGGGGCCAACGTCCTGACTTTC. Using reference TRBV15 and TRBJ2-6 for the parts outside the CDR3, the full variable domain is DAMVIQNPRYQVTQFGKPVTLSCSQTLNHNVMYWYQQKSSQAPKLLFHYYDKDFNNEADTPDNFQSRRPNTSFCFLDIRSPGLGDTAMYLCATSTGQVSGANVLTFGAGSRLTVL.

This clone has a single count. The rearrangement links TRBV25-1 to TRBJ2-7, with 9 nucleotides matching TRBD2. Per the germline V gene, CDR1 is MGHDK and CDR2 is SYGVNS. CDR3 size: 14 residues. The ends lost 5 bases at V and 0 bases at J; junction bases unmatched: 2. CDR3 loop: CASSSGGSSYEQYF. The CDR3 nucleotides read TGTGCCAGCAGTAGCGGGGGGAGCTCCTACGAGCAGTACTTC.

The chain has TRBV18 and TRBJ1-1, with D maybe TRBD1 (5 bases). Trimming took 3 bases from V and 1 from J, leaving 9 bases between them. CDR1 and CDR2 (germline): KGHSH, LQKENI. The CDR3 is made up of 14 amino acids. The CDR3 loop is CASSPLTANTEAFF. CDR3 bases: TGTGCCAGCTCACCGCTGACAGCGAACACTGAAGCTTTCTTT.

This CDR3 reads CASSLAGGASSSRGYETQYF. DNA of the CDR3: TGTGCCAGCAGCTTAGCGGGGGGCGCATCGTCTAGCAGGGGGTACGAGACCCAGTACTTC. This sequence joins TRBV7-6 and TRBJ2-5, with D possibly TRBD1 on 7 matching bases. The CDR3 extends over 20 amino acids. Germline CDR1 reads SGHVS; CDR2 reads FNYEAQ. The V end lost 0 bases, the J end lost 5 bases, and 28 bases lay between the germline ends.

The chain uses TRBV19 and TRBJ1-2; no firm D call. V lost 4 bases and J 3 bases, leaving 18 bases between the germline ends. The CDR3 covers 16 residues. Germline-derived CDR1 and CDR2 are LNHDA and SQIVND (reference sequence). The CDR3 DNA follows: TGTGCCAGTAGTAGGGGTGGACCGGGAGATCACTATGGCTACACCTTC. Translation: CASSRGGPGDHYGYTF.